Detailed here is one TCR beta chain. This clone turned up a few times. What this receptor recognizes is not known. Base-call qualities are not available, and no considerably larger clone is one nucleotide away. The data were taken from a study of shared clonotypes between healthy human individuals (dated by TCRdb to about 2020). With respect to the entire study: The cohort comprised a couple of women and a few men aged 18 to 49 years. For each donor, CD4 naive and CD4 memory were each run on three plates, CD8 naive on two plates, and CD8 memory on one plate. Blood TCR repertoires of a handful of healthy adults were deeply sequenced to estimate repertoire size and the extent of clonotype sharing between individuals. Different laboratories and diverse techniques were used to prepare libraries and sequence TCR repertoires, to increase sequencing depth and limit assay-specific biases. Each donor's leukapheresis produced roughly between roughly 0.85 and 9 billion PBMCs. Overall study results and their limits: Even with the large sequencing depth, rarefaction of the sorted-subset datasets indicated that sequencing was incomplete. Compared with non-shared clonotypes, the clonotypes found in all four sorted-subset donors had higher generation probabilities. When a handful of donors were compared, the shared fraction of clonotypes was about 5.2% for naive CD4, around 3.5% for naive CD8, about 2.4% for memory CD4, and less than 0.5% for memory CD8. Pairwise subsampling indicated that sequencing depth was expected to affect the degree of clonotype sharing among donors. Naive subsets generally had larger estimated clonotype richness than memory subsets. Sampling was restricted to blood, and TCR repertoires in tissues likely differ from the TCR repertoires found in blood. Because the study included a small number of donors, the genetic and exposure-history diversity represented was limited.

The germline V gene supplies CDR1 SGHTA and CDR2 FQGNSA. Reading from cysteine to phenylalanine, the CDR3 counts 17 amino acids. Only the CDR3 DNA is retained, 51 bases long and in frame from the first base. Unmatched junction bases come to 12, with V trimmed by 5 bases and J by 3 bases. Using the deep immunoSEQ assay, multiplex PCR amplified TCR CDR3 regions from genomic DNA. Extracted genomic DNA from each cell subset was spread evenly across all wells of several immunoSEQ 96-well plates, with each plate serving as a replicate. Each replicate PCR for sorted subsets received about 210 ng genomic DNA, equal to 30,000 or so T cell genomes. Purified libraries were measured with a Qubit 3.0 fluorometer, size-checked on a Bioanalyzer 2100, and measured again with the KAPA Library Quantification kit. Every immunoSEQ 96-well plate was sequenced on a separate single-read 150-cycle Illumina NextSeq 550 flow cell. In the original analysis: The immunoSEQ output contained only junctional sequences without quality scores, so filtering could not match that applied to full-length reads. To assign V/J genes and CDR3, sequences were annotated using PyIR, a Python wrapper for IgBLAST v1.9, with IMGT germline references. Reads were removed for weak V/J assignments (E-value above 1e-6), missing CDR3, stop codons, out-of-frame junctions, or ambiguous translated residues. V3J clonotypes were defined by identical inferred V gene, J gene, and CDR3 amino acid sequence. Percentage overlap between repertoires was computed as shared unique clonotypes divided by the size of the smaller repertoire. Richness of each repertoire was evaluated using RTK rarefaction, the Chao1 estimator, and Recon v2.1 estimates of unobserved clonotypes. Generation probabilities for all TCRbeta clonotypes obtained by the gDNA method from a handful of donors were computed using OLGA. Held by TCRdb, this immuneACCESS table contains in-frame sequences only and omits some clones. Under half of the omission traces to an unresolved V gene where checked; the cause of the rest is unknown. V, J and clone size are taken as reported in that table, and D and trimming were inferred from the DNA itself. The sample includes about 1.1 million clones, with around 82% observed a single time. The ten largest account for 0.52% of the sample.

Healthy HIV-negative adults with no recently reported acute infections or vaccinations were included as donors. All donors were Caucasian adults living in Nashville, Tennessee, USA. CD4+ T cells were enriched by magnetic negative selection; naive cells were then positively selected on CD45RA, and the negative fraction formed the memory subset. Blood was collected by leukapheresis, and PBMCs were isolated by Ficoll-Histopaque density gradient centrifugation and then cryopreserved in liquid nitrogen vapor phase. Analytical flow cytometry was used to check the purity and quantity of every magnetically sorted T cell population. Genomic DNA was isolated from every sorted fraction and measured by UV absorbance on a Nanodrop 2000c.

The receptor comes from a man younger than 35 in good health. Some clones in this sample may be carry-over from other donors' samples. The sample consisted of memory CD4+ T cells from PBMCs. The cell subset or site label on this specimen signifies: CD45RA-negative fraction. The chain is encoded by TRBV7-2 joined to TRBJ1-3; the central 8 bases match TRBD1. The nucleotide sequence reads TGTGCCAGCAGCATAAAACCGCAGGGGGCAGGTGGAAACACCATATATTTT. This yields the protein CASSIKPQGAGGNTIYF.